What follows are 16 T cell receptor beta chains derived from one specimen sequenced in a study of T cells in Graves' hyperthyroidism and ophthalmopathy. TCR beta CDR3 regions were amplified from RNA. A set of HTBI primers served as the primers for a first-round RT-PCR of the TCR CDR3. TCRdb independently ran MiXCR on the multiplex PCR reads; one entry per CDR3 protein. The table shows hundreds of thousands of distinct CDR3 sequences, with about 14% occurring only once. The sequencing sample was made of blood. The receptors derive from a woman aged 18-30 years with Graves' hyperthyroidism.

In this sample, this clonotype turned up a few times. The V gene is TRBV3-1, the J gene TRBJ1-2; tentatively, D is TRBD1 (5 bases). Germline CDR1 reads LGHDT; CDR2 reads YNNKEL (reference sequence). The CDR3 is 14 amino acids. V lost 6 bases and J lost 4, with 15 bases in between. CDR3 nucleotide sequence: TGTGCCAGCAGTCCCTGGGGGGAGGGCTATGGCTACACCTTC. As protein: CASSPWGEGYGYTF.

As concerns this clonotype: Because the CDR3 is missing its conserved closing phenylalanine or tryptophan, this is likely a read error. The chain is built from TRBV2 and TRBJ1-4; no definite D call. The length of the CDR3 is 17 residues. Germline V gene data show CDR1 as SNHLY and CDR2 as FYNNEI. With 3 bases removed from V and 0 bases from J, the gap between germline ends came to 14 bases. CDR3 bases: TGTGCCAGCAGTGACAGGATGAAAGCCGCAACTAATGAAAAACTGTTTGTT. Translated: CASSDRMKAATNEKLFV.

This clonotype was counted between two and nine times. This chain connects TRBV4-2 to TRBJ2-7; unclear D gene. Germline V gene lookup returns CDR1 LGHNA and CDR2 YNFKEQ. The CDR3 sequence is 16 residues long. Trimming cost V 0 bases and J 6 bases, with 18 bases left between them. CDR3 bases: TGTGCCAGCAGCCAAGATCATGGGCAGAAGGTCCTCGAGCAGTACTTC. This translates into CASSQDHGQKVLEQYF.

This clonotype was observed a handful of times. A much larger clone lies a single base off, so this may be a read error. CDR3 nucleotides: TGTGTCAGCAGGCCAATGACAGGGGGCGAGAACACCGGGGAGCTGTTTTTT. Protein sequence: CVSRPMTGGENTGELFF. The rearrangement joins TRBV2 to TRBJ2-2; 10 bases fit TRBD1. The CDR3 has 17 residues. The germline V gene encodes CDR1 SNHLY and CDR2 FYNNEI.

The table lists this clonotype with a few counts. The chain uses TRBV13 and TRBJ2-1; TRBD2 aligns across 11 bases. The CDR3 has 15 residues. CDR1 PRHDT and CDR2 FYEKMQ come from the germline V gene (reference sequence). V shed 6 bases and J 7 bases; nucleotides not matched to a gene: 8. The CDR3 nucleotides read TGTGCCAGCAGACAACCGGGACTAGCGGTAAATGAGCAGTTCTTC. Its protein is CASRQPGLAVNEQFF.

The chain employs TRBV11-2 and TRBJ2-7; 9 bases match TRBD2. With V trimmed by 8 bases and J by 5 bases, 7 bases remained unmatched. The germline V gene encodes CDR1 SGHAT and CDR2 FQNNGV. This CDR3 is built from 13 residues. This CDR3 reads CASGFGLANEQYF. The CDR3, as DNA: TGTGCCAGCGGATTTGGACTAGCGAACGAGCAGTACTTC.

This clonotype was seen repeatedly, ten times or more. DNA for the CDR3: TGTGCCAGCAGTTCCACCACAGGGTTTCATGGCTACACCTTC. This gives the protein CASSSTTGFHGYTF. V gene TRBV27 combines with J gene TRBJ1-2; the D gene is possibly TRBD1 (6 bases). The CDR3 contains 14 residues. Germline V gives CDR1 MNHEY, CDR2 SMNVEV (reference sequence). V was shortened by 4 bases and J by 6 bases, with 15 bases between the two germline ends.

V gene TRBV29-1 combines with J gene TRBJ1-1; D is ambiguous. From germline, CDR1 is SQVTM and CDR2 ANQGSEA. This CDR3 comprises 15 residues. Trimming took off 5 bases at V and 1 base at J, with 17 bases between the two ends. The CDR3 DNA reads as TGCAGCGTTCTACCTACTGACGTGCCGAACACTGAAGCTTTCTTT. As protein: CSVLPTDVPNTEAFF. The whole variable domain, remainder taken from reference TRBV29-1 and TRBJ1-1, is SAVISQKPSRDICQRGTSLTIQCQVDSQVTMMFWYRQQPGQSLTLIATANQGSEATYESGFVIDKFPISRPNLTFSTLTVSNMSPEDSSIYLCSVLPTDVPNTEAFFGQGTRLTVV.

This clonotype showed up many times. The chain combines TRBV12-3 or TRBV12-4 with TRBJ2-1, with TRBD1 identical over 9 bases. Trimming took 6 bases from V and 2 from J; bases not matched to a gene: 5. The CDR3 runs 15 residues. The DNA of the CDR3 is TGTGCCAGCAGCAATACAGGGGGCCCCTACAATGAGCAGTTCTTC. The encoded protein is CASSNTGGPYNEQFF.

This clonotype appeared many times. The rearrangement joins TRBV3-1 to TRBJ2-7; no firm D call. V gave up 2 bases and J gave up 9 bases, with 17 bases separating them. The CDR3 extends over 14 amino acids. Germline values: CDR1 LGHDT, CDR2 YNNKEL (reference sequence). The DNA for the CDR3 is TGTGCCAGCAGCCAATATGAAGCTGCACACGGGCAGTACTTC. It yields the protein CASSQYEAAHGQYF.

This clonotype was found many times. This chain joins TRBV20-1 and TRBJ2-1, with D possibly matching TRBD2 (6 bases). The CDR3 covers 16 residues. Trimming removed 1 base from V and 7 bases from J, with 20 bases in between. Germline CDR1 is DFQATT and CDR2 is SNEGSKA (reference sequence). The CDR3 DNA reads as TGCAGTGCTAGAGGTTTAAGGAGGGCCCTCTCGAATGAGCAGTTCTTC. Its protein is CSARGLRRALSNEQFF.

This clonotype was detected a few times. The chain recombines TRBV6-2 or TRBV6-3 with TRBJ1-2; 9 bases line up with TRBD1. Germline values: CDR1 MNHEY, CDR2 SVGEGT. The CDR3 runs to 12 residues. Germline trimming cut 7 bases from V and 8 bases from J; bases unmatched to any gene: 5. This CDR3 is CASTPGTGGYTF. The CDR3 region has the DNA TGTGCCAGCACACCGGGGACAGGGGGCTACACCTTC.

This clonotype was detected many times. The chain links TRBV20-1 to TRBJ2-7, with 8 nucleotides matching TRBD2. V lost 4 bases and J lost 4; bases outside the gene matches: 12. Germline V CDR1 and CDR2: DFQATT, SNEGSKA (reference sequence). The CDR3 runs to 15 residues. The CDR3 spells CSATPGAGGTYEQYF. CDR3 nucleotides: TGCAGTGCTACCCCGGGGGCGGGAGGTACTTACGAGCAGTACTTC.

This clonotype was recorded at least ten times. The rearrangement joins TRBV7-9 to TRBJ2-5; TRBD2 aligns across 11 bases. The length of the CDR3 is 18 residues. After removal of 3 bases from V and 3 bases from J, the junction contained 12 bases not matched to a gene. Looked up from germline, CDR1 is SEHNR and CDR2 is FQNEAQ (reference sequence). The CDR3 region is CASSFRQLAGVVEETQYF. In DNA, the CDR3 is TGTGCCAGCAGCTTCAGACAACTAGCGGGAGTTGTAGAAGAGACCCAGTACTTC.

This clonotype was detected ten times or more. The chain carries TRBV7-3 and TRBJ1-1; 8 bases match TRBD1. The V gene end was trimmed by 11 bases and the J gene end by 0 bases; junction bases not matched to a gene: 8. CDR1 is SGHTA and CDR2 is FQGTGA in the germline V gene. CDR3 length equals 14 residues. The CDR3 DNA sequence: TGTGCCTGTTGGGACAGGACTTTGAACACTGAAGCTTTCTTT. Residues: CACWDRTLNTEAFF.

This rearrangement joins TRBV30 to TRBJ2-1, with TRBD1 as a possible D gene (5 bases). The CDR3 loop spans 12 amino acids. The V and J ends lost 5 bases and 4 bases respectively, with 9 bases between them. Germline CDR1 reads GTSNPN; CDR2 reads SVGIG (reference sequence). CDR3 sequence (DNA): TGTGCCTGGGGACATTTTTACAATGAGCAGTTCTTC. Protein product: CAWGHFYNEQFF.